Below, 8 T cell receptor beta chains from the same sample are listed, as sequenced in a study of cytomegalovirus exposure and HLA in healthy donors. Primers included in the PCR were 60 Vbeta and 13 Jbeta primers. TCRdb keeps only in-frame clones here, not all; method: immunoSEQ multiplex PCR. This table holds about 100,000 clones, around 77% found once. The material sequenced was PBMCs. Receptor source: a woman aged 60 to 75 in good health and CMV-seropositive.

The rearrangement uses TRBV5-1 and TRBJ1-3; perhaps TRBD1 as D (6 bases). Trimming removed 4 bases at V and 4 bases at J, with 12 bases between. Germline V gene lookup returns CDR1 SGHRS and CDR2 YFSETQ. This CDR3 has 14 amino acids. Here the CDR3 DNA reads TGCGCCAGCAGCCAGGACAGTCAAGGAAACACCATATATTTT. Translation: CASSQDSQGNTIYF.

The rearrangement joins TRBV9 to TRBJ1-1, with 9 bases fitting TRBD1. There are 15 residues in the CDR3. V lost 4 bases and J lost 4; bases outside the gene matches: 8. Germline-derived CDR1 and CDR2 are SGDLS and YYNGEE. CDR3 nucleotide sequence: TGTGCCAGCAGCACCCAAGGACAGGGGAGCACTGAAGCTTTCTTT. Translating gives CASSTQGQGSTEAFF. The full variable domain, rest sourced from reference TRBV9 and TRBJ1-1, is DSGVTQTPKHLITATGQRVTLRCSPRSGDLSVYWYQQSLDQGLQFLIQYYNGEERAKGNILERFSAQQFPDLHSELNLSSLELGDSALYFCASSTQGQGSTEAFFGQGTRLTVV.

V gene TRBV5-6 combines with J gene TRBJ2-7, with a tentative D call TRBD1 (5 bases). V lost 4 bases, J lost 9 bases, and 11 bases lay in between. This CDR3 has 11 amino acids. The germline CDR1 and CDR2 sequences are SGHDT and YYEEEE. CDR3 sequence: CASSRGPGQYF. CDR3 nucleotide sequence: TGTGCCAGCAGCAGGGGCCCAGGGCAGTACTTC.

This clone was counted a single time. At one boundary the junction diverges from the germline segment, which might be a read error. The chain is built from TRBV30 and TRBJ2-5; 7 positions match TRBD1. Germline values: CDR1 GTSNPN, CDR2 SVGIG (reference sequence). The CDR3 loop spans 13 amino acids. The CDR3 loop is CAWSKQADGTVDF. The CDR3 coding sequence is TGTGCCTGGAGTAAGCAAGCCGACGGGACAGTAGACTTC.

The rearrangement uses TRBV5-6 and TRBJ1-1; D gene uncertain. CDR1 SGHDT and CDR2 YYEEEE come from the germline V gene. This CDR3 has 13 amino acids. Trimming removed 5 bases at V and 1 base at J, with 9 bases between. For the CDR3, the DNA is TGTGCCAGCAGACAAGCAGGGAACACTGAAGCTTTCTTT. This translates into CASRQAGNTEAFF. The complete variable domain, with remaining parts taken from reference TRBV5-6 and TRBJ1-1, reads DAGVTQSPTHLIKTRGQQVTLRCSPKSGHDTVSWYQQALGQGPQFIFQYYEEEERQRGNFPDRFSGHQFPNYSSELNVNALLLGDSALYLCASRQAGNTEAFFGQGTRLTVV.

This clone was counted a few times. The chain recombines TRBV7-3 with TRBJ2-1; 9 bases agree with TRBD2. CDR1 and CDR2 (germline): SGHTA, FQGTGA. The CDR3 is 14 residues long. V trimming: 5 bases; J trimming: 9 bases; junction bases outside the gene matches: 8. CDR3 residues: CASSNIAGVGEQFF. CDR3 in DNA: TGTGCCAGCAGCAACATAGCGGGAGTGGGTGAGCAGTTCTTC.

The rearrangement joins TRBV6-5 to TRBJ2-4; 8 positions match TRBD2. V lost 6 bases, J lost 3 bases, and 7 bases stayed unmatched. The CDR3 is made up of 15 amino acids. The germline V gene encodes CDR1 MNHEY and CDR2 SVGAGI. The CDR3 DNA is TGTGCCAGCAGGGGACTAGTCGGAGACAAAAACATTCAGTACTTC. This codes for CASRGLVGDKNIQYF.

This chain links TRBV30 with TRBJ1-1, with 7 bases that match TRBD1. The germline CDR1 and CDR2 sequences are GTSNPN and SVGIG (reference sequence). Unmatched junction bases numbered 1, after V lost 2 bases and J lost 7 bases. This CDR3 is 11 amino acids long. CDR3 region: CAWSWDSEAFF. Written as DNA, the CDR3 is TGTGCCTGGAGTTGGGACAGTGAAGCTTTCTTT.